The following is a TCR beta chain sequence with its context. Its antigen is still unknown. Individual cDNA molecules were tagged with unique molecular identifiers. MiXCR, applied by TCRdb to the 5' RACE reads, yields one record per CDR3 protein. The repertoire consists of approximately 30,000 distinct CDR3 sequences, with roughly 6.6% occurring once and the leading ten covering approximately 2.7%. The record originates from a study of early T cells in non-severe SARS-CoV-2 infection. Background on the study: Sequenced material consisted of bulk RNA (from unsorted whole blood), and chains were unpaired.

Regarding the study as a whole: VDJdb matching skewed toward anti-spike CD8 responses, missing private and CD4 specificities.

The germline gives CDR1 SGHTA, CDR2 FQGNSA. The V gene lost 1 base and the J gene lost 0 bases, with 7 bases spanning the gap. This CDR3 spans 16 amino acids. The sample was whole blood. The V call is TRBV7-2, the J call TRBJ1-6; no clear D. This sequence originates from an adult who was a healthcare worker with PCR-confirmed SARS-CoV-2 infection or an uninfected control (not recorded which). The CDR3 sequence: CASSLDPSSYNSPLHF. In DNA, the CDR3 is TGTGCCAGCAGCTTAGACCCGAGCTCCTATAATTCACCCCTCCACTTT. Supplemented by reference TRBV7-2 and TRBJ1-6, the full variable domain reads GAGVSQSPSNKVTEKGKDVELRCDPISGHTALYWYRQSLGQGLEFLIYFQGNSAPDKSGLPSDRFSAERTGGSVSTLTIQRTQQEDSAVYLCASSLDPSSYNSPLHFGNGTRLTVT.